This T cell receptor beta chain derives from a study of cytomegalovirus exposure and HLA in healthy donors. General study points: Association of some 18,000 TCR beta sequences with HLA alleles was found at 0.05 false discovery rate in a later analysis. Researchers catalogued approximately 170 TCR beta chains as cytomegalovirus-associated. Confirmation was obtained in vitro that a few CMV-associated chains are specific for CMV antigens.

Points on this clone: What it recognizes is unknown.

Researchers ran the PCR with 60 Vbeta and 13 Jbeta primers. Generated by immunoSEQ multiplex PCR, the TCRdb table keeps only in-frame clones and is missing some. The data include 150,000 to 200,000 clones; the top ten clones carry about 6%. V was trimmed by 5 bases and J by 2 bases, leaving 10 bases between them. The V gene's germline CDR1 is SGHAT and CDR2 FQNNGV. The CDR3 spans 15 residues. The J gene is TRBJ2-6, the V gene TRBV11-2; the D is unclear. This clonotype was sampled from a man aged 25 to 45 in good health and CMV-seronegative. The specimen sequenced was PBMCs. The CDR3 DNA reads as TGTGCCAGCAGCCCCTGGGCTGCTGGGGCCAACGTCCTGACTTTC. It specifies CASSPWAAGANVLTF.